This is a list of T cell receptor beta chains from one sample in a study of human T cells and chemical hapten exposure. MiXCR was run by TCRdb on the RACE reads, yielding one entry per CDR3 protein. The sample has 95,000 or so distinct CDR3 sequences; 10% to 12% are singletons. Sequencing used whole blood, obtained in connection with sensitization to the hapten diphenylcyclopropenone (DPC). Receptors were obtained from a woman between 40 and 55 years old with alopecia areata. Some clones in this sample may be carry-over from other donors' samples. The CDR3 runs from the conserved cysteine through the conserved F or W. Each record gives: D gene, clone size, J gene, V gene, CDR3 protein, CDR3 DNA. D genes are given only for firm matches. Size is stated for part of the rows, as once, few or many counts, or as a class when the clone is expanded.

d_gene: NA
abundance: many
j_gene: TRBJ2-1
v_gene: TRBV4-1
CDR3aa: CASSFGPATNSYNEQFF
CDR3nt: TGCGCCAGCAGCTTCGGGCCAGCGACAAACTCCTACAATGAGCAGTTCTTC

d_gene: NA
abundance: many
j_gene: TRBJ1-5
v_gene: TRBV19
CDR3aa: CAIALAINQPQHF
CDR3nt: TGTGCCATCGCCCTGGCTATTAATCAGCCCCAGCATTTT

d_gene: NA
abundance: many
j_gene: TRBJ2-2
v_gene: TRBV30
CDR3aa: CAWIGKEGTGTRGELFF
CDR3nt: TGTGCCTGGATTGGGAAGGAAGGGACCGGCACACGGGGGGAGCTGTTTTTT

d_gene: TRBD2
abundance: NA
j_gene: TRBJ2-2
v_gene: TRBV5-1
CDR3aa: CASRSPGGTGELFF
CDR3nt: TGCGCCAGCAGGTCACCGGGAGGAACCGGGGAGCTGTTTTTT

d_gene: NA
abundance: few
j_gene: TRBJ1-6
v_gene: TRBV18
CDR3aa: CASSPSNSYNSPLHF
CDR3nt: TGTGCCAGCTCACCGTCTAACTCCTATAATTCACCCCTCCACTTT

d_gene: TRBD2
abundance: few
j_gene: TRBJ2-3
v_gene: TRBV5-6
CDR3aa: CASSWGLARGTDTQYF
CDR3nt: TGTGCCAGCAGCTGGGGACTAGCCAGAGGTACAGATACGCAGTATTTT

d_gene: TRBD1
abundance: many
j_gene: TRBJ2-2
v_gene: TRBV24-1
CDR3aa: CATSDSWTGETGELFF
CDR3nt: TGTGCCACCAGTGATTCTTGGACAGGGGAGACCGGGGAGCTGTTTTTT

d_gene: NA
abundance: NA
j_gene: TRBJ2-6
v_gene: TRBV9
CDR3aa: CASSNTASSGANVLTF
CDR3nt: TGTGCCAGCAGCAACACAGCAAGCTCTGGGGCCAACGTCCTGACTTTC

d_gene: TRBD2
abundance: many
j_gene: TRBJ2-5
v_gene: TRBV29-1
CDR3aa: CSVEGLAGAGKETQYF
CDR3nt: TGCAGCGTTGAGGGACTAGCGGGAGCGGGGAAAGAGACCCAGTACTTC

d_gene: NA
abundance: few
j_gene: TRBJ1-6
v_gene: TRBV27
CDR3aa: CASSLSAGASPLHF
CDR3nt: TGTGCCAGCAGTTTATCGGCAGGCGCTTCACCCCTCCACTTT

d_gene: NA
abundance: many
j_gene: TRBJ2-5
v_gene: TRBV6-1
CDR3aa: CASSGRRGGETQYF
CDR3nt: TGTGCCAGCAGTGGTCGAAGGGGTGGAGAGACCCAGTACTTC

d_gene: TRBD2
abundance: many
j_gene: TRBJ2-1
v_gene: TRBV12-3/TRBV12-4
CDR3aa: CASSLLTSGGAHEQFF
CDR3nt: TGTGCCAGCAGTCTCCTGACTAGCGGGGGGGCCCATGAGCAGTTCTTC

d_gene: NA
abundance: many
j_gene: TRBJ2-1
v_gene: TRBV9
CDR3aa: CASSVNSLNEQFF
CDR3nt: TGTGCCAGCAGCGTAAACAGCTTGAATGAGCAGTTCTTC

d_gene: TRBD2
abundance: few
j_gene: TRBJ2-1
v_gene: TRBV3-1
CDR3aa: CASSQYSGGYNEQFF
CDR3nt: TGTGCCAGCAGTCAATATAGCGGGGGTTACAATGAGCAGTTCTTC